Presented here are 24 T cell receptor beta chains from one specimen sequenced in a study of T cells in Graves' hyperthyroidism and ophthalmopathy. Authors of the study amplified TCR beta CDR3 regions from RNA transcripts. TCR CDR3 underwent first-round RT-PCR with the HTBI primer set. Via MiXCR, TCRdb re-called the multiplex PCR reads, giving one row per CDR3 protein. The repertoire includes about 560,000 distinct CDR3 sequences, 35% to 55% of them detected once, and roughly 8.2% sits in the top ten. Sequences were obtained from peripheral blood or thyroid tissue (not recorded which). These receptors came from a woman younger than 35 with Graves' hyperthyroidism.

This clonotype was detected only a few times. The chain recombines TRBV7-2 with TRBJ2-7; TRBD2 agrees at 12 bases. Germline V gene sequence: CDR1 SGHTA, CDR2 FQGNSA. This CDR3 comprises 14 residues. V shed 2 bases, J shed 9 bases, and the junction held 5 bases outside the gene matches. In nucleotides, the CDR3 is TGTGCCAGCAGCTTAACCGGGACTAGCGGGTGGCAGTACTTC. This gives the protein CASSLTGTSGWQYF.

CDR3 DNA: TGTGCCAGCCGAACAGGGGCTCTAAACACTGAAGCTTTCTTT. Translating gives CASRTGALNTEAFF. The chain combines TRBV4-2 with TRBJ1-1; TRBD1 agrees at 7 bases. V shed 8 bases, J shed 2 bases, and the junction held 8 bases outside the gene matches. CDR3 length equals 14 residues. Germline values: CDR1 LGHNA, CDR2 YNFKEQ.

There are many counts of this clonotype. This rearrangement joins TRBV29-1 to TRBJ1-2, with 8 bases aligning to TRBD1. Germline CDR1 SQVTM, CDR2 ANQGSEA. Trimming at V came to 7 bases and at J to 3 bases, leaving 7 bases not matched to a gene. This CDR3 spans 13 amino acids. Here the CDR3 DNA reads TGCAGCGCCTCGGACAGGGAAGACTATGGCTACACCTTC. This sequence encodes CSASDREDYGYTF.

This sequence joins TRBV10-1 and TRBJ2-7; tentatively, D is TRBD1 (6 bases). The CDR3 is 14 amino acids. V was shortened by 4 bases and J by 0 bases, with 10 bases between the two germline ends. Germline V gives CDR1 WNHNN, CDR2 SYGVQD (reference sequence). CDR3 amino acids: CASSGQASSYEQYF. The CDR3 region has the DNA TGCGCCAGCAGTGGACAGGCCAGCTCCTACGAGCAGTACTTC.

The sample holds a few counts of this clonotype. V usage is TRBV20-1 and J usage is TRBJ1-4, with D uncertain. V lost 2 bases and J 5 bases, leaving 18 bases between the germline ends. The CDR3 is made up of 16 amino acids. From germline, CDR1 is DFQATT and CDR2 SNEGSKA (reference sequence). This chain's CDR3 is CSARSILGRANEKLFF. The CDR3 DNA follows: TGCAGTGCTAGATCCATTCTGGGGAGGGCGAATGAAAAACTGTTTTTT.

This clonotype was detected many times. This chain connects TRBV7-8 to TRBJ2-7; D is uncertain. The CDR3 runs 11 residues. Per the germline V gene, CDR1 is SGHVS and CDR2 is FQNEAQ. V was trimmed by 3 bases and J by 4 bases, leaving 4 bases between them. The CDR3 coding sequence is TGTGCCAGCAGCTTCGAGTACGAGCAGTACTTC. This gives the protein CASSFEYEQYF.

The CDR3 sequence is CASSAPQGARNTGELFF. The CDR3 DNA follows: TGTGCCAGCAGCGCACCCCAGGGGGCTCGGAACACCGGGGAGCTGTTTTTT. The chain has TRBV7-8 and TRBJ2-2, with TRBD1 identical over 8 bases. The CDR3 extends over 17 amino acids. The J segment lost 1 base and the V segment lost 5 bases, leaving 9 bases of the junction unmatched. Germline assignment: CDR1 SGHVS and CDR2 FQNEAQ.

The rearrangement uses TRBV10-3 and TRBJ1-5; D is unclear. The CDR3 runs to 15 residues. In germline, CDR1 is ENHRY, CDR2 SYGVKD. V lost 10 bases and J 2 bases, leaving 18 bases between the germline ends. Here the CDR3 DNA reads TGTGCCAGCTCACCTTCGACATCCCGCAATCAGCCCCAGCATTTT. As protein: CASSPSTSRNQPQHF.

The chain links TRBV4-2 to TRBJ2-3, with D maybe TRBD2 (6 bases). Germline V gene lookup returns CDR1 LGHNA and CDR2 YNFKEQ. Trimming pared 4 bases from V and 5 bases from J, leaving 7 bases between. The CDR3 has 12 amino acids. The chain's CDR3 is CASSPGGDTQYF. The CDR3 region has the DNA TGTGCCAGCAGCCCCGGGGGAGATACGCAGTATTTT.

This clonotype was counted many times. Germline is not matched at one junction end, which may reflect a read error. The chain employs TRBV5-1 and TRBJ1-2; D gene ambiguous. Germline V lookup: CDR1 SGHRS, CDR2 YFSETQ. This CDR3 comprises 12 residues. The CDR3 spells CASSQGNYGYTF. The CDR3, as DNA: TGTGCCAGCAGCCAAGGGAACTATGGCTACACCTTC.

This clonotype was recorded once. This rearrangement joins TRBV25-1 to TRBJ1-2; 10 bases fit TRBD1. Germline CDR1 and CDR2: MGHDK and SYGVNS. The CDR3 has 12 residues. The CDR3 protein is CAWRQGAGGYTF. The CDR3 DNA sequence: TGTGCTTGGCGACAGGGGGCTGGTGGCTACACCTTC.

This chain joins TRBV10-3 and TRBJ1-6; 7 bases map to TRBD1. The CDR3 spans 12 residues. Unmatched junction bases numbered 8, after V lost 10 bases and J lost 11 bases. Germline values: CDR1 ENHRY, CDR2 SYGVKD. The CDR3 nucleotides read TGTGCCACACAAACAGGGGATGCACCCCTCCACTTT. Translating gives CATQTGDAPLHF.

This clonotype was detected ten times or more. V usage is TRBV15 and J usage is TRBJ1-5; D not certain. The CDR3 length is 14 residues. Trimming stripped 0 bases from V and 4 bases from J, with 7 bases between. The V gene's germline CDR1 is LNHNV and CDR2 YYDKDF (reference sequence). The CDR3 is CATSRDKRNQPQHF. CDR3 DNA sequence: TGTGCCACCAGCAGAGATAAGAGGAATCAGCCCCAGCATTTT.

J is TRBJ2-7 and V is TRBV9; 7 bases align to TRBD1. The V gene's germline CDR1 is SGDLS and CDR2 YYNGEE. Trimming cost V 3 bases and J 4 bases; bases outside gene matches: 4. The CDR3 extends over 13 amino acids. CDR3 coding DNA: TGTGCCAGCAGCGCCAAGACAGGGTACGAGCAGTACTTC. This encodes CASSAKTGYEQYF.

The chain has TRBV9 and TRBJ1-2, with 7 positions matching TRBD1. Unmatched junction bases numbered 12, after V lost 4 bases and J lost 6 bases. The CDR3 extends over 15 amino acids. Germline V gene sequence: CDR1 SGDLS, CDR2 YYNGEE. CDR3 in amino acids: CASSPRTGVVNGYTF. The CDR3 DNA reads as TGTGCCAGCAGCCCCCGGACAGGAGTGGTTAATGGCTACACCTTC.

The chain couples TRBV15 to TRBJ2-3; D unresolved. V was shortened by 1 base and J by 6 bases, with 8 bases between the two germline ends. The CDR3 spans 13 residues. CDR1 LNHNV and CDR2 YYDKDF come from the germline V gene (reference sequence). The CDR3 coding sequence is TGTGCCACCAGCAGAGTGGCTGTGGATACGCAGTATTTT. Translated: CATSRVAVDTQYF.

The chain recombines TRBV5-8 with TRBJ1-1, with D perhaps matching TRBD1 (6 bases). Per the germline V gene, CDR1 is SGHTS and CDR2 is YDEGEE. The CDR3 totals 14 residues. Trimming removed 4 bases at V and 5 bases at J, with 15 bases between. The CDR3 loop reads CASSPMPQGTEAFF. The DNA of the CDR3 is TGTGCCAGCAGCCCGATGCCTCAGGGGACTGAAGCTTTCTTT.

Here the CDR3 reads CASGVAGGVEQYF. The CDR3 nucleotides read TGTGCCAGCGGAGTAGCGGGAGGGGTCGAGCAGTACTTC. The chain has TRBV7-9 and TRBJ2-7; TRBD2 matches at 11 bases. The CDR3 has 13 residues. The trim removed 8 bases at V and 6 bases at J, leaving 6 bases unmatched. Germline CDR1 and CDR2: SEHNR and FQNEAQ (reference sequence).

On this clonotype: A junction boundary mismatches the germline segment, possibly from a read error. The genes are TRBV24-1 and TRBJ1-4, with D maybe TRBD1 (5 bases). This CDR3 has 13 residues. The V gene's germline CDR1 is KGHDR and CDR2 SFDVKD. For the CDR3, the DNA is TGTGCCAGCAGTACTCTGGGGGATCGAAAACTGTTTTTT. It translates to CASSTLGDRKLFF.

This clonotype was seen a handful of times. A junction boundary mismatches the germline segment, possibly from a read error. The genes are TRBV24-1 and TRBJ2-5; perhaps TRBD2 as D (5 bases). The CDR3 has 15 amino acids. CDR1 KGHDR and CDR2 SFDVKD come from the germline V gene. This CDR3 is CASSEVVKTGKTQYF. The DNA of the CDR3 is TGTGCCAGCAGTGAAGTCGTAAAAACGGGAAAGACCCAGTACTTC.

The chain recombines TRBV7-3 with TRBJ2-1, with a tentative D call TRBD1 (5 bases). The ends were cut back, 2 bases at V and 3 bases at J, with 8 bases in the middle. This CDR3 has 14 residues. Germline-derived CDR1 and CDR2 are SGHTA and FQGTGA. The CDR3 is CASSLQTDYNEQFF. The CDR3 DNA is TGTGCCAGCAGCTTACAGACAGACTACAATGAGCAGTTCTTC. Filled out from reference TRBV7-3 and TRBJ2-1, the complete variable domain reads GAGVSQTPSNKVTEKGKYVELRCDPISGHTALYWYRQSLGQGPEFLIYFQGTGAADDSGLPNDRFFAVRPEGSVSTLKIQRTERGDSAVYLCASSLQTDYNEQFFGPGTRLTVL.

V and J are TRBV20-1 and TRBJ1-2; TRBD1 matches at 9 bases. This CDR3 region has 15 residues. J lost 7 bases, V lost 0 bases, and 9 bases had no gene match. Germline CDR1 reads DFQATT; CDR2 reads SNEGSKA (reference sequence). The CDR3 loop is CSARDPGDREGGYTF. The CDR3, as DNA: TGCAGTGCTAGAGACCCGGGGGACAGGGAAGGTGGCTACACCTTC.

This chain connects TRBV10-3 to TRBJ1-3; D is unclear. Germline CDR1 and CDR2: ENHRY and SYGVKD. Trimming removed 8 bases from V and 3 bases from J, with 5 bases in between. There are 11 residues in the CDR3. The CDR3 sequence: CAIQGGNTIYF. In DNA form, the CDR3 reads TGTGCCATCCAAGGTGGAAACACCATATATTTT.

The chain uses TRBV7-6 and TRBJ2-3, with 8 nucleotides matching TRBD2. Germline V lookup: CDR1 SGHVS, CDR2 FNYEAQ. This CDR3 has 14 amino acids. The junction had 2 bases not matched to a gene; V was cut back by 3 bases and J by 3 bases. Here the CDR3 reads CASSFRGRTDTQYF. DNA for the CDR3: TGTGCCAGCAGCTTTCGCGGGAGGACAGATACGCAGTATTTT.